Below, 8 T cell receptor beta chains from the same sample are listed, as sequenced in a study of blood T cells in healthy people across ages (dated by TCRdb to about 2015). Library method: 5' RACE. A second PCR of roughly 6 to 11 cycles was performed with a sample-barcoded 5' primer and a J-beta primer mix. TCRdb applied fastp at Q25 and MiXCR to the public reads, then kept only in-frame beta chains. Merged by CDR3 protein, the rows form single entries marked with the most common genes and DNA. In all, the sample holds approximately 2,000,000 distinct CDR3 sequences, and roughly two fifths of those were seen once. Of the sample, 20% to 25% falls within the top ten clones. Sequenced sample: blood. The receptors were sampled from a human donor in good health.

This clonotype has a count of ten or more. This chain uses TRBV4-1 with TRBJ2-1, with a possible D match to TRBD2 (6 bases). The CDR3 length is 15 residues. Trimming shortened V by 4 bases and J by 4 bases, and 14 bases separated the two germline ends. Germline-derived CDR1 and CDR2 are MGHRA and YSYEKL. The CDR3 is CASSPGDSSYNEQFF. The CDR3 nucleotides are TGCGCCAGCAGCCCCGGGGACTCGTCTTACAATGAGCAGTTCTTC.

This clonotype turned up a few times. One end of the junction is discordant with germline, which a read error may explain. J is TRBJ2-3 and V is TRBV11-2; TRBD2 aligns across 13 bases. This CDR3 has 16 amino acids. Germline V CDR1 and CDR2: SGHAT, FQNNGV. The CDR3 sequence is CASSSTSGGSTGTQYF. Written as DNA, the CDR3 is TGTGCCAGCAGCTCGACTAGCGGGGGGAGCACAGGTACGCAGTATTTT. The variable domain in full, with the rest retrieved from reference TRBV11-2 and TRBJ2-3, is EAGVAQSPRYKIIEKRQSVAFWCNPISGHATLYWYQQILGQGPKLLIQFQNNGVVDDSQLPKDRFSAERLKGVDSTLKIQPAKLEDSAVYLCASSSTSGGSTGTQYFGPGTRLTVL.

V and J are TRBV7-8 and TRBJ2-1; tentative D call: TRBD2 (5 bases). Germline CDR1 and CDR2: SGHVS and FQNEAQ. CDR3 length: 17 residues. V gave up 4 bases and J gave up 0 bases, with 16 bases separating them. The CDR3 DNA reads TGTGCCAGCAGCTCAGGACTCTCCCCTAGCTCCTACAATGAGCAGTTCTTC. Its translation is CASSSGLSPSSYNEQFF.

Concerning this clonotype itself: The junction departs from the called germline gene at one end, perhaps through a read error. Here the CDR3 DNA reads TGTGCCAGCAGCTTAGAGCAGGGAGTCTCCTACAATGAGCAGTGCTTC. Encoded protein: CASSLEQGVSYNEQCF. V and J are TRBV7-2 and TRBJ2-1; D assignment may be TRBD1 or TRBD2 (5 bases each). The CDR3 length is 16 residues. Germline V gives CDR1 SGHTA, CDR2 FQGNSA.

This rearrangement joins TRBV7-9 to TRBJ1-2; 8 nucleotides line up with TRBD1. Germline loops: CDR1 SEHNR, CDR2 FQNEAQ (reference sequence). The CDR3 is 16 residues long. The V segment lost 7 bases and the J segment 8 bases; nucleotides outside the gene matches: 18. CDR3 nucleotide sequence: TGTGCCAGCATCCCGTTTCAGGACAGGGTACCGTACGGCTACACCTTC. Translated, it gives CASIPFQDRVPYGYTF.

In this sample, this clonotype turned up a few times. The rearrangement joins TRBV5-6 to TRBJ2-7, with 9 bases lining up with TRBD1. This CDR3 region has 17 residues. V dropped 0 bases and J dropped 3; count of bases not matched to a gene: 10. Germline CDR1 and CDR2: SGHDT and YYEEEE. In nucleotides, the CDR3 is TGTGCCAGCAGCTTGGCCGCGGGACAGGGACACGACTACGAGCAGTACTTC. It yields the protein CASSLAAGQGHDYEQYF.

The chain has TRBV4-3 and TRBJ1-5; 8 bases match TRBD1. V gave up 0 bases and J gave up 5 bases; unmatched junction bases: 3. CDR1 is LGHNA and CDR2 is YSLEER in the germline V gene. The CDR3 is 15 residues long. The chain's CDR3 is CASSQEEQGDQPQHF. Here the CDR3 DNA reads TGCGCCAGCAGCCAAGAGGAACAGGGGGATCAGCCCCAGCATTTT.

This chain joins TRBV24-1 and TRBJ1-2; TRBD1 is a possible D gene (6 bases). The CDR3 covers 16 residues. V dropped 4 bases and J dropped 10 bases, with 24 bases sitting between them. Germline V gene data show CDR1 as KGHDR and CDR2 as SFDVKD. The CDR3 spells CATSDSPGHGRGVYTF. The DNA of the CDR3 is TGTGCCACCAGTGACTCACCGGGACACGGTAGGGGCGTCTACACCTTC.